The present entry profiles one TCR beta chain with its context. Its antigen is still unknown. Primers included in the PCR were 60 Vbeta and 13 Jbeta primers. Only in-frame clones appear in the TCRdb table, and some are missing; sequencing was by immunoSEQ multiplex PCR. The sample has under 150,000 clones; roughly 72% are singletons. CDR1 is KGHSH and CDR2 is LQKENI in the germline V gene. V lost 3 bases, J lost 7 bases, and 10 bases lay in between. This CDR3 is 13 amino acids long. These data originate in a study of cytomegalovirus exposure and HLA in healthy donors. At the level of the study: Unique TCR beta sequences numbering about 100 million came from 150 million to 200 million T cells in an earlier analysis.

Notes on the study in general: For most TCR beta V segments, an earlier analysis put the productive rate at about 90% or about 30% of the time.

V and J are TRBV18 and TRBJ2-1; TRBD2 is a possible D gene (6 bases). Source material: PBMCs. This clonotype originated in a woman between 40 and 50 years old in good health and CMV-seropositive. This CDR3 reads CASSPSRGNEQFF. The CDR3 DNA sequence: TGTGCCAGCTCACCCTCCCGGGGGAATGAGCAGTTCTTC.